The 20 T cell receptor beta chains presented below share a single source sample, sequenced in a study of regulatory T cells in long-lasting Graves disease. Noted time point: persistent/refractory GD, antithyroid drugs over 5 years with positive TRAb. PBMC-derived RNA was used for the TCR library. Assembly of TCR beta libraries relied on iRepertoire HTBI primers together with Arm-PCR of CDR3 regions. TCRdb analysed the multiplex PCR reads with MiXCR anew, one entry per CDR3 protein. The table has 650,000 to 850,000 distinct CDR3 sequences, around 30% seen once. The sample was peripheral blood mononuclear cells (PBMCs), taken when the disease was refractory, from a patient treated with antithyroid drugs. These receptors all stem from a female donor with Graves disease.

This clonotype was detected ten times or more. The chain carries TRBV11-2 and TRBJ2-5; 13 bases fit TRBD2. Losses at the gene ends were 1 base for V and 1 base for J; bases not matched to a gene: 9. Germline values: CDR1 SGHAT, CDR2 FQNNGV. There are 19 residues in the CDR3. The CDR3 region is CASSLGSLGLAGTQETQYF. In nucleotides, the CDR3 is TGTGCCAGCAGCTTAGGCTCCTTGGGACTAGCGGGAACCCAAGAGACCCAGTACTTC.

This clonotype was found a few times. CDR3 amino acids: CASGRSTSGRSTGELFF. The CDR3 DNA sequence: TGTGCTAGTGGCCGATCTACTAGCGGGAGAAGCACCGGGGAGCTGTTTTTT. V is TRBV12-5 and J is TRBJ2-2; 11 bases match TRBD2. The J segment lost 4 bases and the V segment lost 6 bases, leaving 10 bases of the junction unmatched. The CDR3 length is 17 residues. Looked up from germline, CDR1 is LGHNT and CDR2 is FRNRAP.

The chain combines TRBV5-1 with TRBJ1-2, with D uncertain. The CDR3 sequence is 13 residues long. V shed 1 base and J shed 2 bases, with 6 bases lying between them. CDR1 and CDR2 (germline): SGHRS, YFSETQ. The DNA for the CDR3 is TGCGCCAGCAGCTTGTGGCAGAACTATGGCTACACCTTC. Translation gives CASSLWQNYGYTF.

CDR3 coding DNA: TGTGCCAGCAGTTACGATAACACCTACAATGAGCAGTTCTTC. Amino acids: CASSYDNTYNEQFF. The chain links TRBV6-9 to TRBJ2-1; D is unresolved. V was cut by 3 bases and J by 2 bases, with 8 bases left in between. The CDR3 runs to 14 residues. The V gene's germline CDR1 is MNHGY and CDR2 SVAAGI.

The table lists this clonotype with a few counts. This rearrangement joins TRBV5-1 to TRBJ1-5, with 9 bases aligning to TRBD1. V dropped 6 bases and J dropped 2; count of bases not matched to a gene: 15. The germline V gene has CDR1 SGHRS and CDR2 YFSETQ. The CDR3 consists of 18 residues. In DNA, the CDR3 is TGCGCCAGCAAACTTGGAAGGACAGGGGACGACGGCAATCAGCCCCAGCATTTT. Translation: CASKLGRTGDDGNQPQHF.

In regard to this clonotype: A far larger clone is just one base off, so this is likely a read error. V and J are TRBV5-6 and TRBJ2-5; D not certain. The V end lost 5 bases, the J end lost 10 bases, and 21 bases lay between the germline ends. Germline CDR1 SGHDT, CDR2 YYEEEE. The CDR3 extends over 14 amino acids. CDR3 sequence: CASSYTTERHDQYF. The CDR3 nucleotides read TGTGCCAGCAGTTACACGACCGAACGCCACGACCAGTACTTC.

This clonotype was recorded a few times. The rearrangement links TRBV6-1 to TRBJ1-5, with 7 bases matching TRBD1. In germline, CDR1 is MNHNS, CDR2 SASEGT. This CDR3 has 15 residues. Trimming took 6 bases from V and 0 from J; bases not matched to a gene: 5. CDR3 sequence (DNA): TGTGCCAGCAGGAGCCGGACAGGTAGCAATCAGCCCCAGCATTTT. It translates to CASRSRTGSNQPQHF.

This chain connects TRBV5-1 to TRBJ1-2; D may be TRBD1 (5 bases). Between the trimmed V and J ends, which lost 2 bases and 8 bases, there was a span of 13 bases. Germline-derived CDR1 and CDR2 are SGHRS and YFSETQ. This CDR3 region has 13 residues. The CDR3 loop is CASSFSGTGGYTF. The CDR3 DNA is TGCGCCAGCAGCTTCTCAGGGACTGGCGGCTACACCTTC.

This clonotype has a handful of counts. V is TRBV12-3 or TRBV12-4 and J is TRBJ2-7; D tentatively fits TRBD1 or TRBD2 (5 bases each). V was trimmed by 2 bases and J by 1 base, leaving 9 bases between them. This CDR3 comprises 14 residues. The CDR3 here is CASSLNEGSYEQYF. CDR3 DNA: TGTGCCAGCAGTTTAAACGAGGGGTCCTACGAGCAGTACTTC.

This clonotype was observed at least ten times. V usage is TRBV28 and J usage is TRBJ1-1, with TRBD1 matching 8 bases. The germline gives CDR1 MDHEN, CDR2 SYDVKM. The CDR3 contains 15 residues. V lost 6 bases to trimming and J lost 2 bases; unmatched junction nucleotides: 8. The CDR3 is CASRLRQGPNTEAFF. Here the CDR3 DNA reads TGTGCCAGCAGGCTCCGACAGGGGCCCAACACTGAAGCTTTCTTT.

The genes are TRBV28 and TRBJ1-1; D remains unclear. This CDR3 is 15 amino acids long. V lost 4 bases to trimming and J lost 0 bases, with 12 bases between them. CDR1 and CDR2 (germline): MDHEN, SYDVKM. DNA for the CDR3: TGTGCCAGCAGTTCCCTTGGGCAACTGAACACTGAAGCTTTCTTT. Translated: CASSSLGQLNTEAFF.

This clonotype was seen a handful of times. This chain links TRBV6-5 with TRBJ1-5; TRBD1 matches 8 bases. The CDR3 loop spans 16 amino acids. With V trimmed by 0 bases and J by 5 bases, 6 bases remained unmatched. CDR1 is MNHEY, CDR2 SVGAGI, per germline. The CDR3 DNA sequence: TGTGCCAGCAGTTACTCGACAGGGGCTGGGGATCAGCCCCAGCATTTT. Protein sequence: CASSYSTGAGDQPQHF.

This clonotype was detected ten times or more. CDR3 sequence reads: CASSHAVGTNTGELFF. The CDR3 DNA sequence: TGTGCCAGCAGTCACGCGGTTGGTACGAACACCGGGGAGCTGTTTTTT. The chain couples TRBV12-3 or TRBV12-4 to TRBJ2-2; unclear D gene. The V gene lost 5 bases and the J gene lost 0 bases, with 13 bases spanning the gap. The CDR3 has 16 amino acids.

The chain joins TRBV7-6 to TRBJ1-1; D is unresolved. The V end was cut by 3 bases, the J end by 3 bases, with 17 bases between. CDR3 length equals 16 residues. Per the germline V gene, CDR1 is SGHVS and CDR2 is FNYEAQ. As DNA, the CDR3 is TGTGCCAGCAGCTTCGAACAGAACTCGGGTTACACTGAAGCTTTCTTT. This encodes CASSFEQNSGYTEAFF.

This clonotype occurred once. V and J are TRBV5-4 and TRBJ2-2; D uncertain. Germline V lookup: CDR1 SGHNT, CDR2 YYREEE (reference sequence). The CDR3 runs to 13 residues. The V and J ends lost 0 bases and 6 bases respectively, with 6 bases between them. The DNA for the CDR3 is TGTGCCAGCAGCTTGGTTGTCTCCGGGGAGCTGTTTTTT. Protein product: CASSLVVSGELFF.

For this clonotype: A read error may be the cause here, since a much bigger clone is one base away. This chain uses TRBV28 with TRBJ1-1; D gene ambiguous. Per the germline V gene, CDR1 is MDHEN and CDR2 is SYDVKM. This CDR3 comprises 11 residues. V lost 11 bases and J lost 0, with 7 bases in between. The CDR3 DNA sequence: TGTGCCGGCGTAATGAACACTGAAGCTTTCTTT. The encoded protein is CAGVMNTEAFF.

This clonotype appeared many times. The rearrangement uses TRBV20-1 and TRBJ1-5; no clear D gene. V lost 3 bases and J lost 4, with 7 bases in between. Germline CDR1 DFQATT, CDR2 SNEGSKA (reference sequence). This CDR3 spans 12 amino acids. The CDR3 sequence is CSASTQNQPQHF. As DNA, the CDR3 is TGCAGTGCTAGCACCCAGAATCAGCCCCAGCATTTT.

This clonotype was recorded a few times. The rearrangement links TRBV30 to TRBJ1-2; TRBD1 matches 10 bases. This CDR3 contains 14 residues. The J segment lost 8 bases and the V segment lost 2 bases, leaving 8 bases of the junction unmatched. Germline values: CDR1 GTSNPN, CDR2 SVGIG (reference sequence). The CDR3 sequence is CAWSNPGQGSGYTF. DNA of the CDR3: TGTGCCTGGAGTAACCCGGGACAGGGGAGCGGCTACACCTTC.

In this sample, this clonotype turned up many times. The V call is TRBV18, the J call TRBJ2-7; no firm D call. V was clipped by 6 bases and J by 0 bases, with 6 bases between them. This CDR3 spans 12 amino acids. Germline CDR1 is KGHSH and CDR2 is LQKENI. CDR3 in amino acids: CASSRYSYEQYF. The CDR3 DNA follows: TGTGCCAGCTCCAGGTACTCCTACGAGCAGTACTTC.

The CDR3: CASSRNPLSGNTIYF. The CDR3 coding sequence is TGTGCCAGCAGTCGCAACCCTCTCTCTGGAAACACCATATATTTT. The genes are TRBV6-1 and TRBJ1-3; D is ambiguous. Germline CDR1 is MNHNS and CDR2 is SASEGT. Trimming took 5 bases from V and 0 from J, leaving 11 bases between them. The CDR3 consists of 15 residues.